The 13 T cell receptor beta chains below come from one sample, sequenced in a study of CXCR3-negative and CXCR3-positive naive CD8 T cells. Their cognate antigens are unknown. It was by 5' RACE with UMI labels that the TRB cDNA libraries were prepared. TCRdb reanalyzed the 5' RACE reads and collapses them to one entry per CDR3 protein, without DNA. Recorded for this sample: some 120,000 distinct CDR3 sequences. General study points: Against CXCR3-negative naive cells, CXCR3-positive naive cells showed more hydrophobic TRB CDR3s.

Sequenced sample: naive CXCR3+ CD8+ T cells from blood. Stated subset: CD45RO-CCR7+CD27+CD95- naive CD8+ T cells expressing CXCR3 (TNR3+). The receptors originated from a human donor in good health. Some clones in this sample may be carry-over from other donors' samples.

This rearrangement joins TRBV28 to TRBJ2-7; no DNA is available, so the TRBD1 call from TCRdb remains unchecked. The CDR3 contains 18 residues. Germline V gene data show CDR1 as MDHEN and CDR2 as SYDVKM. CDR3: CASSFLDLRGQGIYEQYF.

The chain employs TRBV20-1 and TRBJ2-1; the D call of TRBD2 rests on TCRdb alone, since no DNA is present to check it. Per the germline V gene, CDR1 is DFQATT and CDR2 is SNEGSKA (reference sequence). This CDR3 has 16 residues. This CDR3 reads CSARDRLAGLYNEQFF.

This chain links TRBV7-9 with TRBJ1-2. The CDR3 runs to 14 residues. Germline V CDR1 and CDR2: SEHNR, FQNEAQ (reference sequence). The CDR3 here is CASSLQGLHYGYTF.

V and J are TRBV4-1 and TRBJ2-7; TCRdb's D call of TRBD1 is untestable without DNA. The CDR3 is 17 amino acids. The germline V gene has CDR1 MGHRA and CDR2 YSYEKL. CDR3 in amino acids: CASSQGPGLRREDEQYF.

The rearrangement uses TRBV27 and TRBJ2-7; TCRdb names TRBD1, which stays unverified in the absence of DNA. The CDR3 is 15 amino acids. Germline CDR1 and CDR2: MNHEY and SMNVEV (reference sequence). The CDR3 here is CASSPTPVGGYEQYF.

This CDR3 reads CASGTSDIYPYEQYF. The chain uses TRBV18 and TRBJ2-7; TCRdb lists TRBD2, though no DNA is available to test this call. The germline V gene has CDR1 KGHSH and CDR2 LQKENI. The CDR3 totals 15 residues.

This chain joins TRBV5-1 and TRBJ2-1; TCRdb's D call, TRBD1, is unchecked because there is no DNA. CDR3 length: 14 amino acids. CDR1 SGHRS and CDR2 YFSETQ come from the germline V gene. This CDR3 reads CASTPDGNYNEQFF.

V usage is TRBV18 and J usage is TRBJ1-4; the D call of TRBD1 rests on TCRdb alone, since no DNA is present to check it. The CDR3 sequence is 15 residues long. Germline V gene sequence: CDR1 KGHSH, CDR2 LQKENI. This CDR3 reads CASSPSGTGNEKLFF.

The CDR3: CATSSDRGEKPQHF. The gene calls are TRBV15 and TRBJ1-5; TCRdb's D call of TRBD1 is untestable without DNA. The CDR3 runs to 14 residues. Germline values: CDR1 LNHNV, CDR2 YYDKDF (reference sequence).

This rearrangement joins TRBV29-1 to TRBJ2-2; TCRdb designates TRBD2, a call that cannot be tested without DNA. In germline, CDR1 is SQVTM, CDR2 ANQGSEA. The CDR3 covers 17 residues. CDR3 in amino acids: CSAKGLAEESNTGELFF.

V gene TRBV4-3 combines with J gene TRBJ1-1. The CDR3 is made up of 14 amino acids. Looked up from germline, CDR1 is LGHNA and CDR2 is YSLEER. The CDR3 region is CASSQFREGTEAFF.

The chain is built from TRBV15 and TRBJ2-3; no DNA is available, so the TRBD1 call from TCRdb remains unchecked. Germline CDR1 reads LNHNV; CDR2 reads YYDKDF (reference sequence). The CDR3 spans 17 residues. The CDR3 sequence: CATSRGGAELPTDTQYF.

The rearrangement joins TRBV28 to TRBJ2-1; absent DNA, TCRdb's TRBD1 call cannot be checked. Germline V CDR1 and CDR2: MDHEN, SYDVKM. This CDR3 is built from 17 residues. The CDR3 loop is CASSPRTGGIPYNEQFF. The full variable domain, its missing parts supplied by reference TRBV28 and TRBJ2-1, is DVKVTQSSRYLVKRTGEKVFLECVQDMDHENMFWYRQDPGLGLRLIYFSYDVKMKEKGDIPEGYSVSREKKERFSLILESASTNQTSMYLCASSPRTGGIPYNEQFFGPGTRLTVL.